What follows are 32 T cell receptor beta chains derived from one specimen sequenced in a study of blood T cell repertoires in COVID-19. TCRdb keeps only in-frame clones here, not all; method: immunoSEQ multiplex PCR. The sample has about 150,000 clones; roughly 88% are singletons. Source material: peripheral blood. The receptors were gathered from a woman between 50 and 59 years old in a cohort sampled during active or convalescent COVID-19.

At least ten counts were recorded for this clone. V gene TRBV5-3 combines with J gene TRBJ1-1, with 7 nucleotides matching TRBD1. TRBV5-3 is recorded as an ORF, its role being uncertain. The CDR3 consists of 17 residues. Losses at the gene ends were 1 base for V and 0 bases for J; bases not matched to a gene: 9. The CDR3 DNA is TGTGCCAGAAGCTTGTGGAGGGGGCGGGTAATGAACACTGAAGCTTTCTTT. The encoded protein is CARSLWRGRVMNTEAFF.

The CDR3 spells CASTPQGANTEAFF. The CDR3 bases are TGTGCCAGCACTCCCCAGGGGGCGAACACTGAAGCTTTCTTT. V gene TRBV2 combines with J gene TRBJ1-1, with TRBD1 matching over 8 bases. The CDR3 is made up of 14 amino acids. V trimming: 7 bases; J trimming: 1 base; junction bases outside the gene matches: 5. The germline gives CDR1 SNHLY, CDR2 FYNNEI.

This clone was seen only once. The chain uses TRBV5-4 and TRBJ1-3; possible D gene TRBD1, 6 bases. V was cut by 0 bases and J by 0 bases, with 7 bases left in between. Germline V lookup: CDR1 SGHNT, CDR2 YYREEE (reference sequence). The CDR3 contains 15 residues. Here the CDR3 DNA reads TGTGCCAGCAGCTTGGACAGGGCCTCTGGAAACACCATATATTTT. Translated: CASSLDRASGNTIYF.

Written as DNA, the CDR3 is TGTGCCACCAGTGATCCCGGGACAGGGAAGATCGATGAGCAGTTCTTC. Amino acids: CATSDPGTGKIDEQFF. The chain combines TRBV24-1 with TRBJ2-1, with 9 positions matching TRBD1. The CDR3 spans 16 residues. V gave up 3 bases and J gave up 8 bases; unmatched junction bases: 10. The germline V gene encodes CDR1 KGHDR and CDR2 SFDVKD.

For this clone: Germline and junction disagree at one end, which may indicate a read error. The chain couples TRBV5-1 to TRBJ2-2; D unclear. The CDR3 contains 15 residues. The germline CDR1 and CDR2 sequences are SGHRS and YFSETQ. CDR3 sequence reads: CASRLARSDTGELFF. Here the CDR3 DNA reads TGCGCCAGCAGATTGGCGCGGTCGGACACCGGGGAGCTGTTTTTT. The full variable domain, in which reference TRBV5-1 and TRBJ2-2 provide the parts outside the CDR3, is KAGVTQTPRYLIKTRGQQVTLSCSPISGHRSVSWYQQTPGQGLQFLFEYFSETQRNKGNFPGRFSGRQFSNSRSEMNVSTLELGDSALYLCASRLARSDTGELFFGEGSRLTVL.

This clone has just a few counts. The gene calls are TRBV6-4 and TRBJ2-3; a weak D match, TRBD1 (5 bases). The CDR3 sequence is 13 residues long. V was pared by 3 bases and J by 3 bases, with 7 bases between. CDR1 is MRHNA and CDR2 is SNTAGT in the germline V gene. The CDR3 DNA follows: TGTGCCAGCAGTGAGACAGAAACAGATACGCAGTATTTT. Its translation is CASSETETDTQYF.

V gene TRBV11-2 combines with J gene TRBJ2-7; D not certain. Trimming stripped 2 bases from V and 0 bases from J, with 20 bases between. The CDR3 extends over 18 amino acids. The V gene's germline CDR1 is SGHAT and CDR2 FQNNGV. The CDR3 sequence is CASSLSRATKTFSYEQYF. The CDR3 bases are TGTGCCAGCAGCTTAAGTAGAGCGACGAAGACCTTCTCCTACGAGCAGTACTTC.

The rearrangement uses TRBV29-1 and TRBJ2-1, with TRBD2 identical over 9 bases. The J segment lost 2 bases and the V segment lost 0 bases, leaving 5 bases of the junction unmatched. The CDR3 contains 16 residues. Germline CDR1 reads SQVTM; CDR2 reads ANQGSEA. The CDR3 DNA follows: TGCAGCGTTGAAGACCATCTAGCGGGGACCTACAATGAGCAGTTCTTC. It specifies CSVEDHLAGTYNEQFF.

This chain joins TRBV2 and TRBJ1-2, with TRBD1 identical over 7 bases. The CDR3 runs 15 residues. The V and J ends lost 5 bases and 2 bases, in that order; junction bases with no gene match: 8. The V gene's germline CDR1 is SNHLY and CDR2 FYNNEI. Here the CDR3 DNA reads TGTGCCAGCAGTACGGGACTGACAGGGAACTATGGCTACACCTTC. This gives the protein CASSTGLTGNYGYTF.

V and J are TRBV7-9 and TRBJ2-2; D gene ambiguous. This CDR3 spans 15 amino acids. V lost 2 bases and J lost 3, with 10 bases in between. Germline V gives CDR1 SEHNR, CDR2 FQNEAQ (reference sequence). The CDR3 DNA reads TGTGCCAGCAGCTTAATCAGTCCTGACACCGGGGAGCTGTTTTTT. Protein: CASSLISPDTGELFF.

V is TRBV3-1 (or the pseudogene TRBV3-2) and J is TRBJ1-1, with D unclear. V gave up 6 bases and J gave up 0 bases, with 8 bases separating them. CDR1 and CDR2 from the germline V gene are LGHDT and YNNKEL (reference sequence). The CDR3 spans 13 residues. CDR3 coding DNA: TGTGCCAGCAGGTCTCCCCTGAACACTGAAGCTTTCTTT. As protein: CASRSPLNTEAFF.

This clone has a single count. The chain employs TRBV29-1 and TRBJ2-5, with 9 bases fitting TRBD1. Germline V gene data show CDR1 as SQVTM and CDR2 as ANQGSEA. CDR3 length: 12 amino acids. V lost 8 bases to trimming and J lost 5 bases; unmatched junction nucleotides: 6. The CDR3 loop is CSQQGARETQYF. Here the CDR3 DNA reads TGCAGCCAACAGGGGGCTCGGGAGACCCAGTACTTC. Full variable domain (outside the CDR3, taken from reference TRBV29-1 and TRBJ2-5): SAVISQKPSRDICQRGTSLTIQCQVDSQVTMMFWYRQQPGQSLTLIATANQGSEATYESGFVIDKFPISRPNLTFSTLTVSNMSPEDSSIYLCSQQGARETQYFGPGTRLLVL.

The CDR3 DNA reads as TGTGCCAGCAGCTTAGTCTCGGGACTAGCGGTGAACACCGGGGAGCTGTTTTTT. Amino acid sequence: CASSLVSGLAVNTGELFF. V is TRBV7-6 and J is TRBJ2-2; 11 nucleotides match TRBD2. Germline lookup yields CDR1 SGHVS and CDR2 FNYEAQ. This CDR3 contains 18 residues. J gave up 1 base and V 1 base, and 5 bases lay outside the gene matches.

The chain couples TRBV9 to TRBJ1-3, with D perhaps TRBD1 (6 bases). Germline lookup yields CDR1 SGDLS and CDR2 YYNGEE. V dropped 3 bases and J dropped 4 bases, with 17 bases sitting between them. The CDR3 loop spans 16 amino acids. The CDR3 protein is CASSGKRDTGGNTIYF. The CDR3 DNA follows: TGTGCCAGCAGCGGAAAGAGGGATACAGGGGGAAACACCATATATTTT.

DNA for the CDR3: TGTGCCAGCAGCCAACGGGATTCGGGCAATCAGCCCCAGCATTTT. It specifies CASSQRDSGNQPQHF. This rearrangement joins TRBV16 to TRBJ1-5, with D uncertain. This CDR3 spans 15 amino acids. Germline V CDR1 and CDR2: KGHSY, FQNENV. V shed 2 bases and J shed 2 bases, with 10 bases lying between them.

The rearrangement joins TRBV7-3 to TRBJ2-5; perhaps TRBD2 as D (6 bases). Per germline, CDR1 SGHTA and CDR2 FQGTGA. This CDR3 spans 13 amino acids. V was clipped by 3 bases and J by 1 base, with 6 bases between them. DNA for the CDR3: TGTGCCAGCAGCTTTAGCGGCCAAGAGACCCAGTACTTC. Protein: CASSFSGQETQYF.

The genes are TRBV7-9 and TRBJ1-2, with a tentative D call TRBD1 (5 bases). Germline CDR1 reads SEHNR; CDR2 reads FQNEAQ (reference sequence). The CDR3 is 13 residues long. Deletions cut 3 bases from V and 6 bases from J, with 11 bases between. CDR3 region: CASSLQSGDGYTF. The CDR3 bases are TGTGCCAGCAGCTTGCAATCGGGGGATGGCTACACCTTC.

The J gene is TRBJ2-7, the V gene TRBV6-2 or TRBV6-3, with TRBD2 identical over 7 bases. CDR1 and CDR2 (germline): MNHEY, SVGEGT. J was trimmed by 7 bases and V by 5 bases; bases with no gene match: 14. The CDR3 runs to 15 residues. CDR3: CASSRLLAIGREQYF. CDR3 DNA: TGTGCCAGCAGTAGATTACTAGCGATCGGTCGAGAGCAGTACTTC.

The chain uses TRBV6-5 and TRBJ1-6; D gene uncertain. The CDR3 contains 13 residues. With 0 bases removed from V and 10 bases from J, the gap between germline ends came to 7 bases. CDR1 MNHEY and CDR2 SVGAGI come from the germline V gene. The CDR3 DNA reads TGTGCCAGCAGTTACTCGGGCAGATCACCCCTCCACTTT. Translating gives CASSYSGRSPLHF.

The rearrangement links TRBV10-3 to TRBJ1-4; TRBD1 matches 8 bases. V gave up 4 bases and J gave up 0 bases; unmatched junction bases: 1. The CDR3 has 15 amino acids. Germline V CDR1 and CDR2: ENHRY, SYGVKD. The CDR3 loop reads CAISGQGTTNEKLFF. CDR3 DNA sequence: TGTGCCATCAGTGGACAGGGGACAACTAATGAAAAACTGTTTTTT.

The rearrangement uses TRBV19 and TRBJ1-5; D gene uncertain. The CDR3 runs to 15 residues. The ends were cut back, 2 bases at V and 0 bases at J, with 8 bases in the middle. Germline CDR1 LNHDA, CDR2 SQIVND (reference sequence). The CDR3 region has the DNA TGTGCCAGTAGTATAACACCAGATAGCAATCAGCCCCAGCATTTT. This gives the protein CASSITPDSNQPQHF.

This clone was seen only once. CDR3 sequence reads: CASSLSGSSGNTIYF. Written as DNA, the CDR3 is TGCGCCAGCAGCTTGTCGGGGAGCTCTGGAAACACCATATATTTT. The chain combines TRBV5-1 with TRBJ1-3; unclear D gene. Germline CDR1 and CDR2: SGHRS and YFSETQ. The CDR3 length is 15 residues. V was shortened by 1 base and J by 0 bases, with 8 bases between the two germline ends.

The J gene is TRBJ1-2, the V gene TRBV7-2, with D hard to call. V gave up 6 bases and J gave up 4 bases, with 18 bases separating them. There are 15 residues in the CDR3. Germline values: CDR1 SGHTA, CDR2 FQGNSA. The CDR3 here is CASSQRVVAGYGYTF. The DNA for the CDR3 is TGTGCCAGCAGTCAAAGGGTCGTGGCGGGCTATGGCTACACCTTC.

This sequence joins TRBV9 and TRBJ2-5; 8 bases are shared with TRBD2. CDR1 SGDLS and CDR2 YYNGEE come from the germline V gene. The trim removed 4 bases at V and 2 bases at J, leaving 10 bases unmatched. The CDR3 is 16 residues long. Here the CDR3 reads CASSPGGGRPQETQYF. CDR3 in DNA: TGTGCCAGCAGCCCGGGAGGGGGGAGGCCTCAAGAGACCCAGTACTTC.

The rearrangement joins TRBV29-1 to TRBJ1-2; D call uncertain. The CDR3 covers 11 residues. The germline CDR1 and CDR2 sequences are SQVTM and ANQGSEA. Trimming stripped 3 bases from V and 5 bases from J, with 7 bases between. The chain's CDR3 is CSVDRGYGYTF. For the CDR3, the DNA is TGCAGCGTTGATCGGGGATATGGCTACACCTTC.

The chain links TRBV2 to TRBJ2-1; 12 nucleotides align to TRBD1. CDR1 SNHLY and CDR2 FYNNEI come from the germline V gene. CDR3 length: 15 amino acids. Trimming cost V 3 bases and J 10 bases; bases outside gene matches: 7. The CDR3 sequence: CASSERDRGQHEQFF. Written as DNA, the CDR3 is TGTGCCAGCAGTGAGCGGGACAGGGGGCAACACGAGCAGTTCTTC.

This chain connects TRBV7-3 to TRBJ1-1, with 8 positions matching TRBD1. The length of the CDR3 is 14 residues. Trimming removed 5 bases from V and 1 base from J; junction bases left unmatched: 3. Per germline, CDR1 SGHTA and CDR2 FQGTGA. The CDR3 sequence: CASSRQGPNTEAFF. The CDR3 coding sequence is TGTGCCAGCAGCCGACAGGGGCCGAACACTGAAGCTTTCTTT. Combining the CDR3 with reference TRBV7-3 and TRBJ1-1 gives the whole variable domain GAGVSQTPSNKVTEKGKYVELRCDPISGHTALYWYRQSLGQGPEFLIYFQGTGAADDSGLPNDRFFAVRPEGSVSTLKIQRTERGDSAVYLCASSRQGPNTEAFFGQGTRLTVV.

V gene TRBV14 combines with J gene TRBJ1-6, with 9 bases aligning to TRBD1. This CDR3 is 17 amino acids long. CDR1 is SGHDN and CDR2 is FVKESK in the germline V gene. V lost 6 bases, J lost 5 bases, and 11 bases stayed unmatched. The CDR3 loop reads CASRQSWGDRDNSPLHF. DNA for the CDR3: TGTGCCAGCAGGCAAAGTTGGGGGGACAGGGATAATTCACCCCTCCACTTT.

The chain recombines TRBV7-3 with TRBJ1-2; D is ambiguous. Germline-derived CDR1 and CDR2 are SGHTA and FQGTGA. The CDR3 spans 14 residues. Trimming stripped 2 bases from V and 0 bases from J, with 7 bases between. CDR3 residues: CASSLGPSNYGYTF. DNA for the CDR3: TGTGCCAGCAGCTTAGGGCCCTCTAACTATGGCTACACCTTC.

This clone was recorded a few times. V is TRBV19 and J is TRBJ1-1; perhaps TRBD1 as D (6 bases). The ends were cut back, 10 bases at V and 1 base at J, with 13 bases in the middle. Germline V gene data show CDR1 as LNHDA and CDR2 as SQIVND (reference sequence). CDR3 length equals 13 residues. In DNA form, the CDR3 reads TGTGCCACCAAGGACAGAGCGAACACTGAAGCTTTCTTT. This gives the protein CATKDRANTEAFF.

This clone was seen only a few times. The rearrangement links TRBV18 to TRBJ2-7; 7 bases line up with TRBD1. CDR1 is KGHSH and CDR2 is LQKENI in the germline V gene. The CDR3 loop spans 15 amino acids. J gave up 0 bases and V 8 bases, and 10 bases lay outside the gene matches. The CDR3 loop reads CASTEGQQSSYEQYF. CDR3 in DNA: TGTGCCAGCACAGAGGGACAGCAAAGCTCCTACGAGCAGTACTTC.

The gene calls are TRBV24-1 and TRBJ2-7; possibly TRBD1 for D (6 bases). The CDR3 loop spans 13 amino acids. The germline gives CDR1 KGHDR, CDR2 SFDVKD. Trimming took off 7 bases at V and 10 bases at J, with 19 bases between the two ends. The CDR3 sequence: CATSSSRTEAQYF. CDR3 in DNA: TGTGCCACCAGCAGTTCGCGGACAGAAGCTCAGTACTTC.